Listed below are T cell receptor beta chains from one sample, sequenced in a study of cytomegalovirus exposure and HLA in healthy donors. Data came from immunoSEQ multiplex PCR; TCRdb stores just in-frame clones and leaves some out. The sample comprises 120,000 or so clones, about 88% of which are singletons, and approximately 1% rests with the top ten. Sequencing used PBMCs. These TCRs come from a woman aged 18 to 35 in good health and CMV-seronegative. The CDR3 runs from the conserved cysteine through the conserved F or W. The order of the fields is clone size, D gene, J gene, V gene, CDR3 protein, CDR3 DNA. A D gene is named only where the DNA matches it firmly. Only part of the rows carry a size: once, few, many, or a class if the clone is expanded.

clone size: -; D gene: TRBD2; J gene: TRBJ2-1; V gene: TRBV18; CDR3 protein: CASSPNPPWEGPNNEQFF; CDR3 DNA: TGTGCCAGCTCACCCAATCCGCCGTGGGAGGGCCCGAACAATGAGCAGTTCTTC
clone size: -; D gene: TRBD2; J gene: TRBJ2-7; V gene: TRBV14; CDR3 protein: CASSQGLAGRTSYEQYF; CDR3 DNA: TGTGCCAGCAGCCAAGGACTAGCGGGACGAACCTCCTACGAGCAGTACTTC
clone size: -; D gene: -; J gene: TRBJ1-6; V gene: TRBV30; CDR3 protein: CALGLDSPLHF; CDR3 DNA: TGTGCCCTGGGCTTGGATTCACCCCTCCACTTT
clone size: -; D gene: -; J gene: TRBJ2-2; V gene: TRBV10-1; CDR3 protein: CASSDQGLYAGELFF; CDR3 DNA: TGCGCCAGCAGTGATCAGGGCCTTTATGCCGGGGAGCTGTTTTTT
clone size: -; D gene: -; J gene: TRBJ2-5; V gene: TRBV7-2; CDR3 protein: CASSPNGRGWLETQYF; CDR3 DNA: TGTGCCAGCAGCCCTAATGGGCGGGGATGGCTGGAGACCCAGTACTTC
clone size: -; D gene: -; J gene: TRBJ1-5; V gene: TRBV10-2; CDR3 protein: CASSESRNQPQHF; CDR3 DNA: TGCGCCAGCAGTGAGTCCCGTAATCAGCCCCAGCATTTT
clone size: -; D gene: -; J gene: TRBJ2-5; V gene: TRBV2; CDR3 protein: CASTPPGRGGGETQYF; CDR3 DNA: TGTGCCAGCACCCCCCCCGGTAGGGGCGGCGGAGAGACCCAGTACTTC
clone size: -; D gene: TRBD1; J gene: TRBJ1-2; V gene: TRBV29-1; CDR3 protein: CSVGTERDGYTF; CDR3 DNA: TGCAGCGTGGGGACAGAACGGGATGGCTACACCTTC
clone size: -; D gene: TRBD1; J gene: TRBJ1-2; V gene: TRBV7-2; CDR3 protein: CASSLGQGAYYGYTF; CDR3 DNA: TGTGCCAGCAGCTTAGGACAGGGGGCTTACTATGGCTACACCTTC
clone size: -; D gene: -; J gene: TRBJ2-7; V gene: TRBV19; CDR3 protein: CASSPSEDGTYEQYF; CDR3 DNA: TGTGCCAGTAGCCCTTCAGAGGACGGGACCTACGAGCAGTACTTC
clone size: few; D gene: TRBD1; J gene: TRBJ1-5; V gene: TRBV19; CDR3 protein: CASRGQTNQPQHF; CDR3 DNA: TGTGCCAGTAGGGGACAGACAAATCAGCCCCAGCATTTT
clone size: -; D gene: TRBD1; J gene: TRBJ2-3; V gene: TRBV4-1; CDR3 protein: CASSHLGRDRGRDTQYF; CDR3 DNA: TGCGCCAGCAGCCACCTGGGCCGGGACAGGGGCAGGGATACGCAGTATTTT
clone size: -; D gene: TRBD1; J gene: TRBJ2-5; V gene: TRBV6-6; CDR3 protein: CASSRGQQETQYF; CDR3 DNA: TGTGCCAGCAGTCGGGGACAGCAAGAGACCCAGTACTTC
clone size: -; D gene: -; J gene: TRBJ2-5; V gene: TRBV5-1; CDR3 protein: CASSGGSRAETQYF; CDR3 DNA: TGCGCCAGCAGCGGGGGGAGCAGGGCCGAGACCCAGTACTTC
clone size: -; D gene: -; J gene: TRBJ1-2; V gene: TRBV4-2; CDR3 protein: CASSQHEEANYGYTF; CDR3 DNA: TGTGCCAGCAGCCAGCATGAGGAGGCTAACTATGGCTACACCTTC
clone size: -; D gene: -; J gene: TRBJ1-2; V gene: TRBV6-6; CDR3 protein: CASCDWQEPANYGYTF; CDR3 DNA: TGTGCCAGCTGCGATTGGCAGGAACCGGCTAACTATGGCTACACCTTC
clone size: -; D gene: TRBD2; J gene: TRBJ2-1; V gene: TRBV7-2; CDR3 protein: CASSFSGSNEQFF; CDR3 DNA: TGTGCCAGCAGCTTTAGCGGGAGTAATGAGCAGTTCTTC
clone size: -; D gene: -; J gene: TRBJ2-6; V gene: TRBV28; CDR3 protein: CALKSGANVLTF; CDR3 DNA: TGTGCCCTAAAATCTGGGGCCAACGTCCTGACTTTC
clone size: -; D gene: -; J gene: TRBJ2-7; V gene: TRBV19; CDR3 protein: CATMDRPYEQYF; CDR3 DNA: TGTGCCACCATGGACAGACCCTACGAGCAGTACTTC
clone size: -; D gene: -; J gene: TRBJ1-2; V gene: TRBV6-5; CDR3 protein: CASTRGPLYNGYTF; CDR3 DNA: TGTGCCAGCACCCGAGGGCCCCTCTATAATGGCTACACCTTC
clone size: once; D gene: -; J gene: TRBJ1-5; V gene: TRBV19; CDR3 protein: CASSIDLRQGNQPQHF; CDR3 DNA: TGTGCCAGTAGTATAGATCTTCGGCAGGGCAATCAGCCCCAGCATTTT
clone size: -; D gene: TRBD1; J gene: TRBJ1-5; V gene: TRBV18; CDR3 protein: CASSPEQGSYQPQHF; CDR3 DNA: TGTGCCAGCTCACCAGAACAGGGGAGCTATCAGCCCCAGCATTTT
clone size: -; D gene: -; J gene: TRBJ1-4; V gene: TRBV2; CDR3 protein: CASSEGTFNEKLFF; CDR3 DNA: TGTGCCAGCAGTGAAGGGACATTCAATGAAAAACTGTTTTTT
clone size: -; D gene: TRBD2; J gene: TRBJ2-1; V gene: TRBV5-1; CDR3 protein: CASSSLAGAPNEQFF; CDR3 DNA: TGCGCCAGCAGCTCCCTAGCGGGAGCGCCCAATGAGCAGTTCTTC
clone size: -; D gene: TRBD1; J gene: TRBJ1-6; V gene: TRBV27; CDR3 protein: CASSLSGTGSGNSPLHF; CDR3 DNA: TGTGCCAGCAGTTTATCGGGGACAGGGTCGGGGAATTCACCCCTCCACTTT
clone size: -; D gene: -; J gene: TRBJ1-1; V gene: TRBV6-4; CDR3 protein: CASKKDSLNTEAFF; CDR3 DNA: TGTGCCAGCAAAAAGGACAGTCTGAACACTGAAGCTTTCTTT
clone size: -; D gene: -; J gene: TRBJ1-6; V gene: TRBV27; CDR3 protein: CASSFIPRTGTDSPLHF; CDR3 DNA: TGTGCCAGCAGTTTTATCCCTCGTACAGGGACGGATTCACCCCTCCACTTT
clone size: -; D gene: -; J gene: TRBJ2-2; V gene: TRBV28; CDR3 protein: CASRDLSGTSHTGELFF; CDR3 DNA: TGTGCCAGCAGGGACCTTAGCGGAACGTCCCACACCGGGGAGCTGTTTTTT
clone size: once; D gene: -; J gene: TRBJ1-3; V gene: TRBV21-1; CDR3 protein: CASRGRAGNTIYF; CDR3 DNA: TGTGCCAGCAGGGGGAGGGCTGGAAACACCATATATTTT
clone size: -; D gene: TRBD2; J gene: TRBJ2-7; V gene: TRBV11-2; CDR3 protein: CASSLGTSAYSYEQYF; CDR3 DNA: TGTGCCAGCAGCTTAGGGACTAGCGCTTACTCCTACGAGCAGTACTTC
clone size: -; D gene: -; J gene: TRBJ1-1; V gene: TRBV16; CDR3 protein: CASSRGAPGVTEAFF; CDR3 DNA: TGTGCCAGCAGCCGAGGGGCGCCAGGGGTCACTGAAGCTTTCTTT
clone size: -; D gene: -; J gene: TRBJ2-5; V gene: TRBV14; CDR3 protein: CASSQRETQYF; CDR3 DNA: TGTGCCAGCAGCCAGCGAGAGACCCAGTACTTC
clone size: -; D gene: TRBD1; J gene: TRBJ2-3; V gene: TRBV6-5; CDR3 protein: CASRGVGQGHVPQYF; CDR3 DNA: TGTGCCAGCCGAGGGGTAGGACAGGGTCACGTGCCGCAGTATTTT
clone size: -; D gene: TRBD1; J gene: TRBJ1-4; V gene: TRBV5-1; CDR3 protein: CASSLTRQGLNEKLFF; CDR3 DNA: TGCGCCAGCAGCTTAACCCGACAGGGCCTTAATGAAAAACTGTTTTTT
clone size: -; D gene: -; J gene: TRBJ2-1; V gene: TRBV6-5; CDR3 protein: CASSPELGRQFF; CDR3 DNA: TGTGCCAGCAGTCCTGAGCTTGGGCGGCAGTTCTTC